The rows below give T cell receptor beta chains drawn from one sample of a study of type 1 regulatory T cells. For these TCRs, the target antigens are not known. TCRdb reanalysed the reads using MiXCR and keeps one entry per CDR3 protein. Of roughly 65,000 distinct CDR3 sequences detected, roughly 49% appear once; the ten largest clones hold about 2%. Sequenced: cultured non-Tr1 T cells, either the whole culture or a sorted T cell fraction (not recorded which). The receptors stem from a human donor in good health. The CDR3 runs from the conserved cysteine through the conserved F or W. Each record gives: D gene, J gene, V gene, clone size, CDR3 DNA, CDR3 protein. The D gene is left open where the match is weak. Clone size is stated in some rows and not others, as once, few, many or a class when expanded.

d_gene: -
j_gene: TRBJ2-1
v_gene: TRBV2
abundance: once
CDR3nt: TGTGCCAGCAGGGAACGGGGGGCTTCCTACAATGAGCAGTTCTTC
CDR3aa: CASRERGASYNEQFF

d_gene: TRBD1
j_gene: TRBJ1-1
v_gene: TRBV18
abundance: -
CDR3nt: TGTGCCAGCTCAACGGGACAGGGGGAAGCTTTCTTT
CDR3aa: CASSTGQGEAFF

d_gene: -
j_gene: TRBJ1-5
v_gene: TRBV5-1
abundance: -
CDR3nt: TGCGCCAGCAGCTCCGGTCCTCAACAGGGAATCAATCAGCCCCAGCATTTT
CDR3aa: CASSSGPQQGINQPQHF

d_gene: TRBD2
j_gene: TRBJ2-5
v_gene: TRBV9
abundance: -
CDR3nt: TGTGCCAGCAGCGCGGCGGGGAGGGTCCAAGAGACCCAGTACTTC
CDR3aa: CASSAAGRVQETQYF

d_gene: -
j_gene: TRBJ2-7
v_gene: TRBV4-2
abundance: once
CDR3nt: TGTGCCAGCAGCGCCGGACTGGCGGAATTGACCTACGAGCAGTACTTC
CDR3aa: CASSAGLAELTYEQYF

d_gene: TRBD1
j_gene: TRBJ1-1
v_gene: TRBV2
abundance: -
CDR3nt: TGTGCCAACATTCTGGGACAGGTGAACACTGAAGCTTTCTTT
CDR3aa: CANILGQVNTEAFF

d_gene: -
j_gene: TRBJ2-1
v_gene: TRBV18
abundance: -
CDR3nt: TGTGCCAGCTCACCAGGGCTAGACAATGAGCAGTTCTTC
CDR3aa: CASSPGLDNEQFF

d_gene: TRBD1
j_gene: TRBJ2-3
v_gene: TRBV28
abundance: -
CDR3nt: TGTGCCAGCAGCCCTCCAAACAGGGGGCGGGCAGATACGCAGTATTTT
CDR3aa: CASSPPNRGRADTQYF

d_gene: -
j_gene: TRBJ1-1
v_gene: TRBV4-3
abundance: -
CDR3nt: TGCACCAGCAGCCAAGAAAGGGGGGTCGCAGCGACTGAAGCTTTCTTT
CDR3aa: CTSSQERGVAATEAFF

d_gene: TRBD1
j_gene: TRBJ2-1
v_gene: TRBV5-1
abundance: -
CDR3nt: TGCGCCAGCAGCGGGACAGTCTCCTACAATGAGCAGTTCTTC
CDR3aa: CASSGTVSYNEQFF

d_gene: -
j_gene: TRBJ1-1
v_gene: TRBV6-6
abundance: -
CDR3nt: TGTGCCAGCAGTCAATTTTCGAACACTGAAGCTTTCTTT
CDR3aa: CASSQFSNTEAFF

d_gene: TRBD1
j_gene: TRBJ1-1
v_gene: TRBV7-2
abundance: few
CDR3nt: TGTGCCAGCAGCTCGACAGGGAAGTATGAAGCTTTCTTT
CDR3aa: CASSSTGKYEAFF

d_gene: -
j_gene: TRBJ1-2
v_gene: TRBV4-2
abundance: -
CDR3nt: TGTGCCAGCAGCCAAGATGCGGGTGGAAGAGACTACACCTTC
CDR3aa: CASSQDAGGRDYTF

d_gene: -
j_gene: TRBJ1-2
v_gene: TRBV20-1
abundance: once
CDR3nt: TGCAGTGCTTCGGGGGGGGACGCCTATGGCTACACCTTC
CDR3aa: CSASGGDAYGYTF

d_gene: TRBD1
j_gene: TRBJ2-1
v_gene: TRBV7-9
abundance: -
CDR3nt: TGTGCCAGCAGCTTAGCTCGGAGCCAGGGGGCAAATGAGCAGTTCTTC
CDR3aa: CASSLARSQGANEQFF

d_gene: -
j_gene: TRBJ1-3
v_gene: TRBV6-6
abundance: once
CDR3nt: TGTGCCAGCAGTTTCAGCGGGGAGGAAAACACCATATATTTT
CDR3aa: CASSFSGEENTIYF

d_gene: TRBD1
j_gene: TRBJ1-1
v_gene: TRBV5-1
abundance: few
CDR3nt: TGCGCCAGCAGCTTGGGCGACAGGGCCACTGAAGCTTTCTTT
CDR3aa: CASSLGDRATEAFF

d_gene: TRBD2
j_gene: TRBJ2-1
v_gene: TRBV18
abundance: few
CDR3nt: TGTGCCAGCTCACCCAGGGAGGGTGAGCAGTTCTTC
CDR3aa: CASSPREGEQFF

d_gene: -
j_gene: TRBJ2-3
v_gene: TRBV7-2
abundance: -
CDR3nt: TGTGCCAGCAGCTTAGCCCCCCTCAAATCAGATACGCAGTATTTT
CDR3aa: CASSLAPLKSDTQYF

d_gene: -
j_gene: TRBJ2-5
v_gene: TRBV18
abundance: -
CDR3nt: TGTGCCAGCTCACCACGGATGGAGACCCAGTACTTC
CDR3aa: CASSPRMETQYF

d_gene: -
j_gene: TRBJ1-1
v_gene: TRBV7-2
abundance: -
CDR3nt: TGTGCCAGCATCCCAGGGATCCGGACGGAAGCTTTCTTT
CDR3aa: CASIPGIRTEAFF

d_gene: TRBD2
j_gene: TRBJ2-3
v_gene: TRBV20-1
abundance: few
CDR3nt: TGCAGTGCTAGCGGGGGGGGGCAGGGCACAGATACGCAGTATTTT
CDR3aa: CSASGGGQGTDTQYF

d_gene: -
j_gene: TRBJ2-2
v_gene: TRBV12-3/TRBV12-4
abundance: -
CDR3nt: TGTGCCAGCAGTTTTGGTCCCGGGGAGCTGTTTTTT
CDR3aa: CASSFGPGELFF

d_gene: TRBD1
j_gene: TRBJ1-4
v_gene: TRBV20-1
abundance: once
CDR3nt: TGCAGTGCGGAAACAGGGGGCGCGATCGAAAAACTGTTTTTT
CDR3aa: CSAETGGAIEKLFF

d_gene: -
j_gene: TRBJ1-3
v_gene: TRBV5-1
abundance: few
CDR3nt: TGCGCCAGCAGCTTGGAGGTGCGAAGCTCTGGAAACACCATATATTTT
CDR3aa: CASSLEVRSSGNTIYF

d_gene: TRBD1
j_gene: TRBJ1-5
v_gene: TRBV7-2
abundance: -
CDR3nt: TGTGCCAGCAGCTTAGGGACAGGGTGGCAGCCCCAGCATTTT
CDR3aa: CASSLGTGWQPQHF